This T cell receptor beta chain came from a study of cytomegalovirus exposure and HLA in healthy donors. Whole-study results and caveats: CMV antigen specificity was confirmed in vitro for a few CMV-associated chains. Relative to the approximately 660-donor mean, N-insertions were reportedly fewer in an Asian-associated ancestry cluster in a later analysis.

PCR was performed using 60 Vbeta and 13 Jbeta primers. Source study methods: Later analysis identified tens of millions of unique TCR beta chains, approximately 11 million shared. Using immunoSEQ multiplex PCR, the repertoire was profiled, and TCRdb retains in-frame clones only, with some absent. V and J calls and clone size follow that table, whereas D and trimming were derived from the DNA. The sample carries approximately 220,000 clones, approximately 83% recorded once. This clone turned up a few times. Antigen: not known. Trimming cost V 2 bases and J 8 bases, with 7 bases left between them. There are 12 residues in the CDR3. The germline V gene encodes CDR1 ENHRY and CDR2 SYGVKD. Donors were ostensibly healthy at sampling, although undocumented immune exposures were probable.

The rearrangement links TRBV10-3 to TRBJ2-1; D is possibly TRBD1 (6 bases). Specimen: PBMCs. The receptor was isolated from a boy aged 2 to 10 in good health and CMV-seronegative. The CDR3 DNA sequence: TGTGCCATCAGTGAGGCAGGGGATGAGCAGTTCTTC. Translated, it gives CAISEAGDEQFF.